The 30 T cell receptor beta chains reported below all come from one sample, sequenced in a study of blood T cells in healthy people across ages. Alongside a J-beta primer mix, a sample-barcoded 5' primer served in a second PCR lasting about 7 to 11 cycles. MiXCR was run by TCRdb on the 5' RACE reads, yielding one entry per CDR3 protein. The sample holds approximately 940,000 distinct CDR3 sequences, 48% seen once. The specimen was blood. The receptor source for this set is a man aged 25 to 40 in good health.

V usage is TRBV3-1 and J usage is TRBJ2-7; D ambiguous. The CDR3 length is 14 residues. V was trimmed by 5 bases and J by 2 bases, leaving 13 bases between them. Per the germline V gene, CDR1 is LGHDT and CDR2 is YNNKEL (reference sequence). In nucleotides, the CDR3 is TGTGCCAGCAGCAGGGCCTTGAACCCCTACGAGCAGTACTTC. The encoded protein is CASSRALNPYEQYF.

The CDR3 DNA sequence: TGTGCCAGCAGCGGGACAGGGCTCATCTATGGCTACACCTTC. Amino acids: CASSGTGLIYGYTF. This chain uses TRBV6-6 with TRBJ1-2; 9 nucleotides align to TRBD1. The junction had 6 bases not matched to a gene; V was cut back by 6 bases and J by 4 bases. In germline, CDR1 is MNHNY, CDR2 SVGAGI (reference sequence). This CDR3 comprises 14 residues.

There are a few counts of this clonotype. V is TRBV9 and J is TRBJ2-1; 10 bases are shared with TRBD1. The CDR3 consists of 15 residues. The germline V gene has CDR1 SGDLS and CDR2 YYNGEE. V gave up 4 bases and J gave up 2 bases; unmatched junction bases: 3. For the CDR3, the DNA is TGTGCCAGCAGCAAGGACAGGGGGACCTACAATGAGCAGTTCTTC. Its translation: CASSKDRGTYNEQFF.

This sequence joins TRBV27 and TRBJ2-2; D perhaps matches TRBD2 (5 bases). The germline gives CDR1 MNHEY, CDR2 SMNVEV (reference sequence). This CDR3 region has 15 residues. V was trimmed by 7 bases and J by 5 bases, leaving 17 bases between them. The CDR3 nucleotides are TGTGCCAGCATTCCCGACGGCAGGAGGACCGGGGAGCTGTTTTTT. Protein product: CASIPDGRRTGELFF.

This rearrangement joins TRBV2 to TRBJ1-2; a possible D gene is TRBD1 (5 bases). Looked up from germline, CDR1 is SNHLY and CDR2 is FYNNEI. This CDR3 spans 14 amino acids. Between the trimmed V and J ends, which lost 1 base and 7 bases, there was a span of 13 bases. The CDR3 region is CASSEDWGAGGYTF. CDR3 in DNA: TGTGCCAGCAGTGAAGATTGGGGCGCGGGTGGCTACACCTTC.

The CDR3 here is CSATGGTSTDTQYF. The CDR3 nucleotides read TGCAGTGCTACTGGCGGAACTAGCACAGATACGCAGTATTTT. The genes are TRBV20-1 and TRBJ2-3, with D unclear. Germline CDR1 and CDR2: DFQATT and SNEGSKA (reference sequence). This CDR3 has 14 residues. With 4 bases removed from V and 0 bases from J, the gap between germline ends came to 11 bases.

The gene calls are TRBV5-5 and TRBJ2-5; unclear D gene. The end of the DNA fits TRBJ2-7 better, so the J call may be wrong. Germline V gene data show CDR1 as SGHKS and CDR2 as YYEKEE (reference sequence). This CDR3 has 13 amino acids. CDR3 coding DNA: TGTGCCAGCAGGTACTCCAAATGGGGCGAGCAGTACTTC. Translation: CASRYSKWGEQYF.

This clonotype was found many times. The chain uses TRBV4-3 and TRBJ1-4; 7 nucleotides match TRBD1. CDR1 is LGHNA and CDR2 is YSLEER in the germline V gene. The trim removed 3 bases at V and 5 bases at J, leaving 0 bases unmatched. The CDR3 has 13 residues. CDR3 nucleotide sequence: TGCGCCAGCAGCCAGGGACAGAATGAAAAACTGTTTTTT. Translating it yields CASSQGQNEKLFF.

J is TRBJ2-1 and V is TRBV28, with 8 bases lining up with TRBD1. Germline CDR1 reads MDHEN; CDR2 reads SYDVKM. Trimming at V came to 5 bases and at J to 6 bases, leaving 6 bases not matched to a gene. The CDR3 has 14 amino acids. The CDR3 DNA reads as TGTGCCAGCAGTGCGGGACAGGAGGCCAATGAGCAGTTCTTC. It translates to CASSAGQEANEQFF. Full variable domain (remainder filled in from reference TRBV28 and TRBJ2-1): DVKVTQSSRYLVKRTGEKVFLECVQDMDHENMFWYRQDPGLGLRLIYFSYDVKMKEKGDIPEGYSVSREKKERFSLILESASTNQTSMYLCASSAGQEANEQFFGPGTRLTVL.

The CDR3 region has the DNA TGTGCCAGCAGTGTTACAGGGAGAGGCGACGAGCAGTACTTC. It yields the protein CASSVTGRGDEQYF. The rearrangement links TRBV12-3 or TRBV12-4 to TRBJ2-7, with D maybe TRBD1 (6 bases). The CDR3 covers 14 residues. Deletions cut 5 bases from V and 5 bases from J, with 16 bases between.

This CDR3 is CASSQGFISGGTNKQFF. DNA of the CDR3: TGTGCCAGCAGCCAAGGTTTCATTAGCGGGGGGACTAATAAGCAGTTCTTC. This chain joins TRBV4-2 and TRBJ2-1; 10 nucleotides agree with TRBD2. Trimming took 1 base from V and 11 from J; bases not matched to a gene: 14. The germline gives CDR1 LGHNA, CDR2 YNFKEQ. This CDR3 has 17 residues.

This clonotype was detected only a few times. The chain employs TRBV27 and TRBJ2-5; 9 nucleotides match TRBD2. This CDR3 spans 15 amino acids. V dropped 5 bases and J dropped 1; count of bases not matched to a gene: 5. Germline V gene lookup returns CDR1 MNHEY and CDR2 SMNVEV (reference sequence). This CDR3 reads CASSLLAGLQETQYF. The CDR3 DNA sequence: TGTGCCAGCAGTCTACTAGCGGGCCTCCAAGAGACCCAGTACTTC.

In its sample, this clonotype was seen a few times. One end of the junction does not line up with germline, which may come from a read error. The rearrangement links TRBV7-7 to TRBJ2-1; a possible D gene is TRBD2 (6 bases). CDR1 is SSHAT and CDR2 is FNYEAQ in the germline V gene (reference sequence). The CDR3 has 13 amino acids. In DNA, the CDR3 is TGTGCTAGCAGCTTGGACTACTCCAATGAGCAGTTCTTC. Translating it yields CASSLDYSNEQFF.

The CDR3 here is CSARDLIRGGVETRYF. The CDR3 coding sequence is TGCAGTGCTAGAGATCTGATTCGCGGGGGAGTGGAGACCCGGTACTTC. The chain couples TRBV20-1 to TRBJ2-7; TRBD2 matches at 7 bases. Losses at the gene ends were 0 bases for V and 12 bases for J; bases not matched to a gene: 20. CDR1 and CDR2 (germline): DFQATT, SNEGSKA (reference sequence). This CDR3 region has 16 residues.

V gene TRBV29-1 combines with J gene TRBJ2-7; no clear D. Between the trimmed V and J ends, which lost 7 bases and 6 bases, there was a span of 13 bases. CDR3 length equals 11 residues. The germline V gene encodes CDR1 SQVTM and CDR2 ANQGSEA. The CDR3 sequence: CSGYGASEQYF. CDR3 nucleotides: TGCAGCGGTTACGGAGCGTCCGAGCAGTACTTC.

This clonotype was counted a few times. The chain joins TRBV5-6 to TRBJ2-7; possibly TRBD2 for D (6 bases). Trimming pared 4 bases from V and 3 bases from J, leaving 14 bases between. The germline gives CDR1 SGHDT, CDR2 YYEEEE. The CDR3 extends over 14 amino acids. CDR3 residues: CASSTGSARYEQYF. For the CDR3, the DNA is TGTGCCAGCAGCACCGGGAGCGCGCGCTACGAGCAGTACTTC.

This clonotype has a count of ten or more. The chain uses TRBV16 and TRBJ1-5; D is undetermined. The CDR3 extends over 15 amino acids. Trimming left V 0 bases short and J 2 bases short, with 8 bases between. Germline V lookup: CDR1 KGHSY, CDR2 FQNENV. The CDR3 is CASSQSYSRNQPQHF. The CDR3 DNA reads as TGTGCCAGCAGCCAATCGTACAGCCGCAATCAGCCCCAGCATTTT. Based on the CDR3 plus reference TRBV16 and TRBJ1-5, the full variable domain is GEEVAQTPKHLVRGEGQKAKLYCAPIKGHSYVFWYQQVLKNEFKFLISFQNENVFDETGMPKERFSAKCLPNSPCSLEIQATKLEDSAVYFCASSQSYSRNQPQHFGDGTRLSIL.

In this sample, this clonotype turned up a few times. CDR3 coding DNA: TGCAGTGCCCCAAACCAGGGCGGGCTTGGTTATGGCTACACCTTC. Encoded protein: CSAPNQGGLGYGYTF. V usage is TRBV20-1 and J usage is TRBJ1-2, with D possibly TRBD1 on 5 matching bases. The germline gives CDR1 DFQATT, CDR2 SNEGSKA (reference sequence). Trimming pared 6 bases from V and 5 bases from J, leaving 22 bases between. The CDR3 spans 15 residues.

This clonotype was seen a handful of times. This rearrangement joins TRBV7-2 to TRBJ2-3; weak D call: TRBD2 (6 bases). The germline V and J ends were trimmed by 3 bases and 0 bases, with 10 bases remaining between them. CDR1 and CDR2 (germline): SGHTA, FQGNSA. This CDR3 is 15 amino acids long. The DNA of the CDR3 is TGTGCCAGCAGCTTCACCGGGACTAGCACAGATACGCAGTATTTT. Its protein product is CASSFTGTSTDTQYF.

This rearrangement joins TRBV3-1 to TRBJ1-5; 8 nucleotides agree with TRBD1. The ends lost 1 base at V and 6 bases at J; junction bases unmatched: 5. This CDR3 comprises 15 residues. Germline lookup yields CDR1 LGHDT and CDR2 YNNKEL (reference sequence). The CDR3 nucleotides read TGTGCCAGCAGCCAAGCCCCGGGGACAGGTCAGCCCCAGCATTTT. Protein product: CASSQAPGTGQPQHF.

This sequence joins TRBV6-5 and TRBJ2-1; D might be TRBD1 or TRBD2, each matching 5 bases. Trimming removed 6 bases from V and 5 bases from J, with 17 bases in between. The germline V gene has CDR1 MNHEY and CDR2 SVGAGI. The CDR3 runs 15 residues. CDR3 sequence: CASRPRRLGDNEQFF. Here the CDR3 DNA reads TGTGCCAGCAGACCCAGGCGCCTGGGGGACAATGAGCAGTTCTTC.

DNA for the CDR3: TGTGCCAGTTCCGGGGACCCGCATAATGAAAAACTGTTTTTT. Its protein product is CASSGDPHNEKLFF. V usage is TRBV27 and J usage is TRBJ1-4; tentative D call: TRBD1 (5 bases). The V end was cut by 9 bases, the J end by 4 bases, with 15 bases between. Germline assignment: CDR1 MNHEY and CDR2 SMNVEV (reference sequence). The CDR3 totals 14 residues.

DNA for the CDR3: TGTGCCAGCAGACCGGCGTCCTCAACGTGGGGTCAGGATACGCAGTATTTT. Amino acid sequence: CASRPASSTWGQDTQYF. The chain is built from TRBV12-3 or TRBV12-4 and TRBJ2-3, with unresolved D. CDR3 length equals 17 residues. V lost 6 bases, J lost 6 bases, and 25 bases lay in between.

The chain couples TRBV20-1 to TRBJ1-1; D is perhaps TRBD1 (5 bases). CDR3 size: 15 residues. Trimming left V 0 bases short and J 5 bases short, with 16 bases between. CDR1 is DFQATT, CDR2 SNEGSKA, per germline (reference sequence). CDR3 protein: CSARDGRGKRTEAFF. CDR3 bases: TGCAGTGCTAGAGATGGAAGGGGAAAAAGGACTGAAGCTTTCTTT.

This clonotype was found a few times. A read error is possible here, since a much larger clone lies one base away. CDR3 DNA: TGCGCCAGCAGCTTTGCCGAGGGAGATGGCTACACCTTC. Protein sequence: CASSFAEGDGYTF. V usage is TRBV5-1 and J usage is TRBJ1-2; the D is unclear. The V gene's germline CDR1 is SGHRS and CDR2 YFSETQ. Trimming stripped 2 bases from V and 6 bases from J, with 11 bases between. This CDR3 is 13 amino acids long. Combining the CDR3 with reference TRBV5-1 and TRBJ1-2 gives the whole variable domain KAGVTQTPRYLIKTRGQQVTLSCSPISGHRSVSWYQQTPGQGLQFLFEYFSETQRNKGNFPGRFSGRQFSNSRSEMNVSTLELGDSALYLCASSFAEGDGYTFGSGTRLTVV.

There are a few counts of this clonotype. CDR3 loop: CASSPAGAKSVYGYTF. CDR3 nucleotide sequence: TGTGCCAGCAGCCCGGCAGGGGCTAAGTCCGTCTATGGCTACACCTTC. The rearrangement uses TRBV7-2 and TRBJ1-2; a possible D gene is TRBD1 (6 bases). Trimming cost V 5 bases and J 4 bases, with 20 bases left between them. In germline, CDR1 is SGHTA, CDR2 FQGNSA. The CDR3 spans 16 residues.

This chain connects TRBV2 to TRBJ1-5; the match to TRBD1 covers 9 bases. The ends lost 7 bases at V and 0 bases at J; junction bases unmatched: 7. The germline CDR1 and CDR2 sequences are SNHLY and FYNNEI. The CDR3 sequence is 16 residues long. The CDR3 is CASMRDREYSNQPQHF. The CDR3 nucleotides read TGTGCCAGCATGAGGGACAGGGAGTATAGCAATCAGCCCCAGCATTTT. Looking up the rest from reference TRBV2 and TRBJ1-5 gives the full variable domain: EPEVTQTPSHQVTQMGQEVILRCVPISNHLYFYWYRQILGQKVEFLVSFYNNEISEKSEIFDDQFSVERPDGSNFTLKIRSTKLEDSAMYFCASMRDREYSNQPQHFGDGTRLSIL.

The chain carries TRBV5-1 and TRBJ2-1; no definite D call. Per the germline V gene, CDR1 is SGHRS and CDR2 is YFSETQ. Deletions cut 0 bases from V and 1 base from J, with 11 bases between. The CDR3 spans 16 residues. CDR3 sequence: CASSLVVAQSYNEQFF. CDR3 in DNA: TGCGCCAGCAGCTTGGTGGTCGCCCAATCCTACAATGAGCAGTTCTTC.

The gene calls are TRBV20-1 and TRBJ1-2, with TRBD1 matching 7 bases. The CDR3 is 13 amino acids. Germline assignment: CDR1 DFQATT and CDR2 SNEGSKA (reference sequence). V lost 4 bases to trimming and J lost 2 bases; unmatched junction nucleotides: 4. CDR3 sequence reads: CSAIRDSNYGYTF. CDR3 coding DNA: TGCAGTGCTATAAGGGACAGCAACTATGGCTACACCTTC.

CDR3 nucleotide sequence: TGTGCCAGCAGTGTAACGGGGACAAAGTTGGAGTACTTC. It translates to CASSVTGTKLEYF. The chain combines TRBV25-1 with TRBJ2-7, with a weak D call TRBD1 (6 bases). Germline values: CDR1 MGHDK, CDR2 SYGVNS. This CDR3 is built from 13 residues. V was pared by 4 bases and J by 11 bases, with 18 bases between.